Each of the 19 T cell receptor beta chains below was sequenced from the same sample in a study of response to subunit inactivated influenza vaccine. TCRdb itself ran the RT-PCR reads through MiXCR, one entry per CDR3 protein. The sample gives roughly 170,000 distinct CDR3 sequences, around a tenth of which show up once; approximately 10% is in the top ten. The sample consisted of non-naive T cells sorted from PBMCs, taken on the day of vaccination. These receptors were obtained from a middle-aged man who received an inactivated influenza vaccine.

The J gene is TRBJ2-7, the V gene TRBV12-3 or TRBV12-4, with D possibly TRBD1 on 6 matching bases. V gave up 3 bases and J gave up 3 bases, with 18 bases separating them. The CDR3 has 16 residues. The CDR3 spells CASSFSSGTRSYEQYF. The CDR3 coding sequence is TGTGCCAGCAGTTTTTCATCCGGGACACGGAGCTACGAGCAGTACTTC.

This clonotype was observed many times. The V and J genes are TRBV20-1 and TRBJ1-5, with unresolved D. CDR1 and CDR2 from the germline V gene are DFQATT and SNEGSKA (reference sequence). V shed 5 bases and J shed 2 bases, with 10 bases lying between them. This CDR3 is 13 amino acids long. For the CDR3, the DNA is TGCAGTGCTGACGACCTCGGCAATCAGCCCCAGCATTTT. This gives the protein CSADDLGNQPQHF.

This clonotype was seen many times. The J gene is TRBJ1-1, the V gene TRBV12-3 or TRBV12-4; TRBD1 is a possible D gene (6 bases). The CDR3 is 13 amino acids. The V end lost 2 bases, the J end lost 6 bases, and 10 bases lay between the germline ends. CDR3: CASSLRGQPEAFF. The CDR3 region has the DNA TGTGCCAGCAGTTTAAGAGGACAGCCTGAAGCTTTCTTT.

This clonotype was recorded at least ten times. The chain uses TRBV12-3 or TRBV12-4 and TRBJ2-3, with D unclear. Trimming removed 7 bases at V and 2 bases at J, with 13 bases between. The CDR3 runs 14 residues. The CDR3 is CASTSSGLTDTQYF. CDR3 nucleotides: TGTGCCAGCACCTCCTCGGGCCTCACAGATACGCAGTATTTT.

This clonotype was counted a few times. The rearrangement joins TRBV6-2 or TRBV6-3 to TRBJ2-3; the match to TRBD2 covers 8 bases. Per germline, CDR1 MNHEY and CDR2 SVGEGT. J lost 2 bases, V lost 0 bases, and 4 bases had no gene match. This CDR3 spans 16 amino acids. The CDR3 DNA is TGTGCCAGCAGTTACTCGAGCGGGGGCCCCACAGATACGCAGTATTTT. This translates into CASSYSSGGPTDTQYF.

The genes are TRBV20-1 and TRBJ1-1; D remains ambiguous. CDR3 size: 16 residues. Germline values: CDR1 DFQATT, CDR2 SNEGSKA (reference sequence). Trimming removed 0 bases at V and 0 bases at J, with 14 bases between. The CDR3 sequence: CSARDNRRYMNTEAFF. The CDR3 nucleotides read TGCAGTGCTAGAGATAATCGGCGGTATATGAACACTGAAGCTTTCTTT.

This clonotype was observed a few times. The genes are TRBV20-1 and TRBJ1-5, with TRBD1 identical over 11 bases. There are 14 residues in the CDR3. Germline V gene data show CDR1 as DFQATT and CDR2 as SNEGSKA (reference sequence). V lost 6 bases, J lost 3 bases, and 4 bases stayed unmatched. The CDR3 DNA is TGCAGTGCCCGGGACAGGGGGTTCAATCAGCCCCAGCATTTT. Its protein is CSARDRGFNQPQHF.

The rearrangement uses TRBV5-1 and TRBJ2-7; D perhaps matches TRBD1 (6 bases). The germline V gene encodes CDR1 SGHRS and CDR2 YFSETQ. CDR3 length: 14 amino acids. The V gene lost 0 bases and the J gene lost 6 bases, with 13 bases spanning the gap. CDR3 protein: CASSLGPQGSEQYF. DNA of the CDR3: TGCGCCAGCAGCTTGGGTCCACAGGGCTCCGAGCAGTACTTC.

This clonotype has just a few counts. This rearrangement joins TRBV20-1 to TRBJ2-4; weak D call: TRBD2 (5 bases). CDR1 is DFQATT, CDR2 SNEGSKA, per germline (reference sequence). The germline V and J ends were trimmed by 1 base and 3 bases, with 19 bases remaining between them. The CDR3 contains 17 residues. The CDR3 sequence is CSARASPERVSKNIQYF. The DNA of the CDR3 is TGCAGTGCTAGAGCGTCGCCCGAGAGGGTCAGCAAAAACATTCAGTACTTC.

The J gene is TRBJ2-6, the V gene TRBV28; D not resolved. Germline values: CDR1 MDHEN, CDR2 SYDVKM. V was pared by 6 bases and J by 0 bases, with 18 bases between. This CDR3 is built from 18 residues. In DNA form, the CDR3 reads TGTGCCAGCAGCCCGAGGACCAGCCCGATCTCTGGGGCCAACGTCCTGACTTTC. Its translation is CASSPRTSPISGANVLTF. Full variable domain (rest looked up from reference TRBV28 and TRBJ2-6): DVKVTQSSRYLVKRTGEKVFLECVQDMDHENMFWYRQDPGLGLRLIYFSYDVKMKEKGDIPEGYSVSREKKERFSLILESASTNQTSMYLCASSPRTSPISGANVLTFGAGSRLTVL.

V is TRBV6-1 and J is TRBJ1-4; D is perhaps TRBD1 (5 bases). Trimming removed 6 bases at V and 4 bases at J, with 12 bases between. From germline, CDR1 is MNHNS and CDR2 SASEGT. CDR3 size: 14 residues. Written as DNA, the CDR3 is TGTGCCAGCAGCGAGGGACGGTTTAATGAAAAACTGTTTTTT. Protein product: CASSEGRFNEKLFF.

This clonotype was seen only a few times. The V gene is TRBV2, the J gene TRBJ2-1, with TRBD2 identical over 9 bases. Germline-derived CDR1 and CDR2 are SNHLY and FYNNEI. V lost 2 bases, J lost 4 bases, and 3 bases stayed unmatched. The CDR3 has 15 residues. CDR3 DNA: TGTGCCAGCAGTGAACTGGGACTAGCTTACAATGAGCAGTTCTTC. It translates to CASSELGLAYNEQFF. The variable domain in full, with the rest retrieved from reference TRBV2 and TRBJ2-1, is EPEVTQTPSHQVTQMGQEVILRCVPISNHLYFYWYRQILGQKVEFLVSFYNNEISEKSEIFDDQFSVERPDGSNFTLKIRSTKLEDSAMYFCASSELGLAYNEQFFGPGTRLTVL.

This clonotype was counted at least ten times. This CDR3 reads CASSLGQPLRYSGQFF. CDR3 DNA sequence: TGTGCCAGCAGCCTGGGACAGCCCCTACGCTACTCGGGGCAGTTCTTC. The J gene is TRBJ2-1, the V gene TRBV27; 7 positions agree with TRBD1. CDR1 MNHEY and CDR2 SMNVEV come from the germline V gene (reference sequence). This CDR3 spans 16 amino acids. Trimming at V came to 6 bases and at J to 12 bases, leaving 20 bases not matched to a gene.

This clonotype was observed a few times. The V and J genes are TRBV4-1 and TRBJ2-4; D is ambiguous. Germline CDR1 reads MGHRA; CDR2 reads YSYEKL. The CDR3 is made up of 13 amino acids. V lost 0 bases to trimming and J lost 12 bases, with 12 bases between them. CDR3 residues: CASSQDGPEGQYF. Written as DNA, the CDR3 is TGCGCCAGCAGCCAAGATGGGCCGGAAGGTCAGTACTTC.

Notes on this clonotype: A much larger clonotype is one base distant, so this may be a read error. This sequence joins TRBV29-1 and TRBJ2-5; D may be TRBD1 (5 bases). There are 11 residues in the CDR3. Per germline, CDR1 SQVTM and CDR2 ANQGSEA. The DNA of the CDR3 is TGCGGCGTCCAGGGCCACGAGACCCAGTACTTC. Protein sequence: CGVQGHETQYF.

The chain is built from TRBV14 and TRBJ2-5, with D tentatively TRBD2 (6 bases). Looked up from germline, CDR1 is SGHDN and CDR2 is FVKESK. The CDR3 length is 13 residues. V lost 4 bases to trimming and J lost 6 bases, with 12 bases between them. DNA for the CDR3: TGTGCCAGCAGCCCAGTACGGGGGAAGACCCAGTACTTC. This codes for CASSPVRGKTQYF.

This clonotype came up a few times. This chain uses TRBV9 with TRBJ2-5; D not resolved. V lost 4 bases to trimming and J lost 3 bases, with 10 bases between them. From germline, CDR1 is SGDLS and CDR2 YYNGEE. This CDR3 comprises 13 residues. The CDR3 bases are TGTGCCAGCAGCCCCTCTATGAAAGAGACCCAGTACTTC. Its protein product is CASSPSMKETQYF.

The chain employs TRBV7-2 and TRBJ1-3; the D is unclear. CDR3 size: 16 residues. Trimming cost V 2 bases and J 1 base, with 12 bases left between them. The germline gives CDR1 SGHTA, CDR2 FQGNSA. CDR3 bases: TGTGCCAGCAGCTTAAACGTAGTTGGGTCTGGAAACACCATATATTTT. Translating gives CASSLNVVGSGNTIYF.

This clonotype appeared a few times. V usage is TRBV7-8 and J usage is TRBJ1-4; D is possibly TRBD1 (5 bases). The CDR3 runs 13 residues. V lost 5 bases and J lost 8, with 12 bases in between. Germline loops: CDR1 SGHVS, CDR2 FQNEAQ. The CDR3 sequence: CASSPGPREKLFF. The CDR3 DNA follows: TGTGCCAGCAGCCCGGGACCTAGGGAAAAACTGTTTTTT.